The 19 T cell receptor beta chains presented below share a single source sample, sequenced in a study of identical twins. TCRdb passed the 5' RACE reads through MiXCR, listing each CDR3 protein once. The repertoire has 450,000 or so distinct CDR3 sequences, 20% to 25% of them found once; the top ten carry roughly 2.8%. This sample was shared with a second study, whose subject was T cells expressing NK-cell markers.

Specimen: CD4+ T cells sorted from blood. Every receptor here comes from a woman aged 18-29 years in good health.

In its sample, this clonotype was seen a few times. This rearrangement joins TRBV27 to TRBJ2-7; D might be TRBD1 (5 bases). The V gene's germline CDR1 is MNHEY and CDR2 SMNVEV (reference sequence). The CDR3 consists of 15 residues. Trimming removed 2 bases at V and 3 bases at J, with 14 bases between. The CDR3 DNA reads as TGTGCCAGCAGTTTAGTCCCCTCAGGGCGCTACGAGCAGTACTTC. It encodes CASSLVPSGRYEQYF.

This sequence joins TRBV10-1 and TRBJ2-1, with D perhaps matching TRBD1 (6 bases). This CDR3 is 18 amino acids long. Trimming cost V 0 bases and J 3 bases, with 18 bases left between them. CDR1 is WNHNN and CDR2 is SYGVQD in the germline V gene (reference sequence). CDR3 bases: TGCGCCAGCAGTGAGTCTAGTGGGCTGAGAGGGGGCTACAATGAGCAGTTCTTC. Translated, it gives CASSESSGLRGGYNEQFF.

V gene TRBV2 combines with J gene TRBJ2-3; D is possibly TRBD1 (6 bases). The CDR3 is made up of 14 amino acids. CDR1 is SNHLY, CDR2 FYNNEI, per germline. Trimming took 8 bases from V and 1 from J, leaving 13 bases between them. The CDR3, as DNA: TGTGCCAGCTGCCGGGACACAGGCACAGATACGCAGTATTTT. Protein product: CASCRDTGTDTQYF.

The genes are TRBV11-2 and TRBJ2-7; perhaps TRBD2 as D (6 bases). Trimming removed 8 bases from V and 3 bases from J, with 14 bases in between. The CDR3 loop spans 13 amino acids. The germline gives CDR1 SGHAT, CDR2 FQNNGV. DNA of the CDR3: TGTGCCAGCGGTCGGGAGCGAATCTACGAGCAGTACTTC. This sequence encodes CASGRERIYEQYF.

V usage is TRBV6-1 and J usage is TRBJ2-7, with TRBD2 matching 10 bases. The CDR3 consists of 16 residues. The V gene end was trimmed by 1 base and the J gene end by 2 bases; junction bases not matched to a gene: 5. Germline CDR1 is MNHNS and CDR2 is SASEGT. CDR3 region: CASSEGSGGAAYEQYF. CDR3 coding DNA: TGTGCCAGCAGTGAAGGGAGCGGGGGGGCAGCCTACGAGCAGTACTTC.

The rearrangement joins TRBV29-1 to TRBJ2-7; weak D call: TRBD1 (7 bases). The CDR3 totals 12 residues. CDR1 SQVTM and CDR2 ANQGSEA come from the germline V gene. The V end lost 5 bases, the J end lost 4 bases, and 12 bases lay between the germline ends. The CDR3 region is CSVRQGGYEQYF. The CDR3, as DNA: TGCAGCGTTCGTCAGGGGGGATACGAGCAGTACTTC.

The chain has TRBV5-5 and TRBJ2-7; the match to TRBD1 covers 8 bases. CDR1 and CDR2 (germline): SGHKS, YYEKEE (reference sequence). The CDR3 totals 15 residues. V shed 2 bases and J 5 bases; nucleotides not matched to a gene: 9. CDR3 region: CASSFSLDRANEQYF. For the CDR3, the DNA is TGTGCCAGCAGCTTTTCCTTGGACAGGGCTAACGAGCAGTACTTC.

The J gene is TRBJ2-5, the V gene TRBV18, with a possible D match to TRBD1 (6 bases). The germline V and J ends were trimmed by 3 bases and 2 bases, with 10 bases remaining between them. Germline values: CDR1 KGHSH, CDR2 LQKENI. The CDR3 loop spans 14 amino acids. The CDR3 DNA follows: TGTGCCAGCTCACCGGGGGCCCAGCAAGAGACCCAGTACTTC. Amino acids: CASSPGAQQETQYF.

This clonotype was counted between two and nine times. The V and J genes are TRBV18 and TRBJ2-3; D may be TRBD1 (5 bases). V lost 2 bases to trimming and J lost 0 bases, with 12 bases between them. From germline, CDR1 is KGHSH and CDR2 LQKENI. CDR3 size: 16 residues. The CDR3 reads CASSPTGIASTDTQYF. The CDR3 nucleotides are TGTGCCAGCTCACCAACAGGTATCGCTAGCACAGATACGCAGTATTTT.

The genes are TRBV20-1 and TRBJ1-1; no definite D call. Per the germline V gene, CDR1 is DFQATT and CDR2 is SNEGSKA (reference sequence). This CDR3 comprises 15 residues. V was cut by 0 bases and J by 0 bases, with 11 bases left in between. CDR3 region: CSARDGSRVNTEAFF. CDR3 coding DNA: TGCAGTGCTAGAGATGGGAGTCGGGTGAACACTGAAGCTTTCTTT.

The chain couples TRBV20-1 to TRBJ1-1; 8 positions agree with TRBD1. Germline CDR1 DFQATT, CDR2 SNEGSKA (reference sequence). Trimming cost V 5 bases and J 2 bases; bases outside gene matches: 7. The CDR3 extends over 14 amino acids. CDR3 nucleotide sequence: TGCAGTGCTGCCGGACAGGGTCACAACACTGAAGCTTTCTTT. This encodes CSAAGQGHNTEAFF.

This rearrangement joins TRBV6-2 or TRBV6-3 to TRBJ1-6; no reliable D call. The V gene's germline CDR1 is MNHEY and CDR2 SVGEGT. The CDR3 loop spans 13 amino acids. Trimming took 6 bases from V and 5 from J, leaving 8 bases between them. For the CDR3, the DNA is TGTGCCAGCAGATTCAAGGATAATTCACCCCTCCACTTT. Protein product: CASRFKDNSPLHF.

This clonotype turned up a few times. The V gene is TRBV9, the J gene TRBJ1-6, with 9 bases fitting TRBD1. The CDR3 covers 15 residues. With V trimmed by 6 bases and J by 10 bases, 11 bases remained unmatched. Germline CDR1 reads SGDLS; CDR2 reads YYNGEE. The CDR3 spells CASTNSGQGDSPLHF. The CDR3 coding sequence is TGTGCCAGCACAAATTCGGGACAGGGTGACTCACCCCTCCACTTT.

The CDR3 protein is CASGGWGPETQYF. The CDR3 coding sequence is TGTGCCAGCGGCGGCTGGGGGCCGGAGACCCAGTACTTC. The J gene is TRBJ2-5, the V gene TRBV3-1; TRBD1 is a possible D gene (6 bases). The V gene lost 8 bases and the J gene lost 5 bases, with 15 bases spanning the gap. The CDR3 totals 13 residues. The germline V gene encodes CDR1 LGHDT and CDR2 YNNKEL (reference sequence).

This chain connects TRBV7-9 to TRBJ2-2; perhaps TRBD1 as D (6 bases). Germline lookup yields CDR1 SEHNR and CDR2 FQNEAQ (reference sequence). The CDR3 contains 14 residues. Trimming cost V 7 bases and J 4 bases, with 13 bases left between them. As DNA, the CDR3 is TGTGCCAGCAACCTACAGGGTAGCACCGGGGAGCTGTTTTTT. Protein sequence: CASNLQGSTGELFF.

This clonotype has at least ten counts. The chain has TRBV6-5 and TRBJ1-1; D call uncertain. The germline CDR1 and CDR2 sequences are MNHEY and SVGAGI. The V and J ends lost 1 base and 10 bases respectively, with 7 bases between them. The length of the CDR3 is 11 residues. The CDR3 sequence is CASSYFGRAFF. The CDR3 DNA reads as TGTGCCAGCAGTTACTTCGGTCGAGCTTTCTTT.

The chain uses TRBV20-1 and TRBJ2-1, with 11 bases fitting TRBD2. V dropped 5 bases and J dropped 8; count of bases not matched to a gene: 11. Germline V lookup: CDR1 DFQATT, CDR2 SNEGSKA (reference sequence). This CDR3 is 15 amino acids long. DNA of the CDR3: TGCAGTGCTTTAAGTAGCGGGGGGGCTTCCGATGAGCAGTTCTTC. As protein: CSALSSGGASDEQFF.

V and J are TRBV5-1 and TRBJ1-5; perhaps TRBD1 as D (6 bases). CDR1 is SGHRS and CDR2 is YFSETQ in the germline V gene. The CDR3 loop spans 14 amino acids. Trimming cost V 4 bases and J 3 bases, with 11 bases left between them. CDR3 amino acids: CASSEGTPNQPQHF. In nucleotides, the CDR3 is TGCGCCAGCAGCGAAGGGACACCCAATCAGCCCCAGCATTTT.

The chain joins TRBV20-1 to TRBJ2-3; no firm D call. V was clipped by 5 bases and J by 5 bases, with 14 bases between them. From germline, CDR1 is DFQATT and CDR2 SNEGSKA (reference sequence). CDR3 length: 13 amino acids. In DNA, the CDR3 is TGCAGTGCTTCAGTGGGTGCCGTAGATACGCAGTATTTT. It translates to CSASVGAVDTQYF.